Listed here are 28 T cell receptor beta chains from one sample, sequenced in a study of control samples from healthy donors and cancer patients. Sequencing was performed with immunoSEQ multiplex PCR; in TCRdb, only in-frame clones are kept and a portion is missing. The table records about 170,000 clones, approximately 91% of them present only once. Sample: blood. These receptors were taken from a woman aged 40-49 years in good health.

In its sample, this clone was seen once. The rearrangement uses TRBV6-5 and TRBJ1-1; the D gene is possibly TRBD1 (5 bases). The CDR3 totals 12 residues. V lost 8 bases to trimming and J lost 8 bases, with 15 bases between them. The germline gives CDR1 MNHEY, CDR2 SVGAGI. CDR3 amino acids: CASRSGQLEAFF. The CDR3 DNA follows: TGTGCCAGCCGATCGGGGCAACTCGAAGCTTTCTTT.

The V gene is TRBV20-1, the J gene TRBJ2-7; the D gene is possibly TRBD1 (6 bases). Trimming removed 6 bases at V and 3 bases at J, with 9 bases between. From germline, CDR1 is DFQATT and CDR2 SNEGSKA (reference sequence). The CDR3 length is 11 residues. The CDR3 nucleotides read TGCAGTGCGCCACAGGGCTACGAGCAGTACTTC. Encoded protein: CSAPQGYEQYF.

CDR3: CASSPDGDTEAFF. The CDR3 nucleotides are TGTGCCAGCAGCCCTGACGGAGACACTGAAGCTTTCTTT. The chain recombines TRBV12-3 or TRBV12-4 with TRBJ1-1; D unclear. The CDR3 is 13 amino acids. V dropped 6 bases and J dropped 3 bases, with 11 bases sitting between them.

The V gene is TRBV9, the J gene TRBJ1-2, with D perhaps matching TRBD1 (6 bases). In germline, CDR1 is SGDLS, CDR2 YYNGEE. V was shortened by 4 bases and J by 4 bases, with 17 bases between the two germline ends. This CDR3 region has 15 residues. CDR3 loop: CASSPPDSGGYGYTF. CDR3 sequence (DNA): TGTGCCAGCAGCCCCCCGGACAGTGGCGGCTATGGCTACACCTTC.

This chain links TRBV5-6 with TRBJ1-3, with a tentative D call TRBD1 (5 bases). The germline V gene has CDR1 SGHDT and CDR2 YYEEEE. The CDR3 consists of 14 residues. V lost 5 bases, J lost 2 bases, and 11 bases lay in between. In nucleotides, the CDR3 is TGTGCCAGCAGTCCGGGGCCGGCTGGAAACACCATATATTTT. This encodes CASSPGPAGNTIYF.

V usage is TRBV7-8 and J usage is TRBJ1-1; D is unclear. The V gene lost 1 base and the J gene lost 0 bases, with 15 bases spanning the gap. Germline CDR1 is SGHVS and CDR2 is FQNEAQ. This CDR3 comprises 17 residues. Here the CDR3 DNA reads TGTGCCAGCAGCTTAGAAAGTGCTTGGACGGTGAACACTGAAGCTTTCTTT. This gives the protein CASSLESAWTVNTEAFF. The whole variable domain, filled in from reference TRBV7-8 and TRBJ1-1, reads GAGVSQSPRYKVAKRGQDVALRCDPISGHVSLFWYQQALGQGPEFLTYFQNEAQLDKSGLPSDRFFAERPEGSVSTLKIQRTQQEDSAVYLCASSLESAWTVNTEAFFGQGTRLTVV.

Comments on this clone: Germline and junction disagree at one end, which may indicate a read error. This chain connects TRBV23-1 to TRBJ1-4, with D tentatively TRBD1 (5 bases). TRBV23-1 is an ORF, with its function uncertain. The CDR3 extends over 14 amino acids. The CDR3 DNA reads as TGCGCCAGCAGTCAATCGCTCGATAGGGGCAAGGCCCATTTT. This codes for CASSQSLDRGKAHF.

The rearrangement uses TRBV7-8 and TRBJ1-4, with D perhaps matching TRBD1 (5 bases). Looked up from germline, CDR1 is SGHVS and CDR2 is FQNEAQ. The length of the CDR3 is 13 residues. V was clipped by 3 bases and J by 6 bases, with 8 bases between them. The CDR3 region is CASSLPRDEKLFF. The CDR3, as DNA: TGTGCCAGCAGCTTGCCCAGGGATGAAAAACTGTTTTTT.

A note on this clone: Other DNA variants within this sample encode the same CDR3. This chain connects TRBV12-3 or TRBV12-4 to TRBJ1-2; 7 positions agree with TRBD1. Trimming took 6 bases from V and 4 from J; bases not matched to a gene: 5. This CDR3 has 13 residues. The CDR3 region is CASSLTGFYGYTF. The CDR3 nucleotides are TGTGCCAGCAGCCTGACAGGGTTCTATGGCTACACCTTC.

The rearrangement joins TRBV27 to TRBJ1-1; D unresolved. V lost 2 bases and J lost 5, with 9 bases in between. Germline V gene sequence: CDR1 MNHEY, CDR2 SMNVEV (reference sequence). The CDR3 covers 13 residues. The DNA for the CDR3 is TGTGCCAGCAGTTTAGCGGGTTATACTGAAGCTTTCTTT. Protein product: CASSLAGYTEAFF.

The V gene is TRBV10-3, the J gene TRBJ2-7, with D uncertain. Per the germline V gene, CDR1 is ENHRY and CDR2 is SYGVKD. The V end lost 1 base, the J end lost 5 bases, and 3 bases lay between the germline ends. There are 11 residues in the CDR3. CDR3 amino acids: CAISEWDEQYF. In nucleotides, the CDR3 is TGTGCCATCAGTGAGTGGGACGAGCAGTACTTC.

The chain has TRBV10-3 and TRBJ2-3; 8 nucleotides agree with TRBD2. In germline, CDR1 is ENHRY, CDR2 SYGVKD. The J segment lost 3 bases and the V segment lost 10 bases, leaving 9 bases of the junction unmatched. This CDR3 comprises 14 residues. The CDR3 region has the DNA TGTGCCACCATGGAGGGGACTAGTACAGATACGCAGTATTTT. It encodes CATMEGTSTDTQYF.

V is TRBV19 and J is TRBJ2-1; a weak D match, TRBD1 (7 bases). CDR1 is LNHDA and CDR2 is SQIVND in the germline V gene (reference sequence). The V gene lost 9 bases and the J gene lost 1 base, with 16 bases spanning the gap. CDR3 length equals 15 residues. DNA for the CDR3: TGTGCCAGCGGCAACGCAGGGGGGTCCTACAATGAGCAGTTCTTC. The encoded protein is CASGNAGGSYNEQFF.

The rearrangement uses TRBV6-5 and TRBJ1-2; no reliable D call. Germline V gene data show CDR1 as MNHEY and CDR2 as SVGAGI. There are 12 residues in the CDR3. V lost 6 bases, J lost 4 bases, and 9 bases lay in between. The CDR3 DNA follows: TGTGCCAGCAGCCTAGACCTCTATGGCTACACCTTC. This sequence encodes CASSLDLYGYTF.

This chain uses TRBV19 with TRBJ2-7; 10 nucleotides match TRBD1. The V segment lost 8 bases and the J segment 6 bases; nucleotides outside the gene matches: 7. Germline loops: CDR1 LNHDA, CDR2 SQIVND (reference sequence). This CDR3 spans 13 amino acids. For the CDR3, the DNA is TGTGCCAGTGGGAGACAGGGGGCATTCGAGCAGTACTTC. Residues: CASGRQGAFEQYF.

This clone was detected only once. The chain employs TRBV5-4 and TRBJ2-6, with D perhaps matching TRBD1 (6 bases). Germline CDR1 is SGHNT and CDR2 is YYREEE (reference sequence). V was trimmed by 0 bases and J by 4 bases, leaving 8 bases between them. The CDR3 totals 15 residues. In DNA form, the CDR3 reads TGTGCCAGCAGCTTGGGGGGGCCGGGGGCCAACGTCCTGACTTTC. Translating gives CASSLGGPGANVLTF.

This clone came up once. The J gene is TRBJ1-5, the V gene TRBV19, with D uncertain. The CDR3 totals 14 residues. The V end was cut by 4 bases, the J end by 6 bases, with 13 bases between. Germline V gene data show CDR1 as LNHDA and CDR2 as SQIVND (reference sequence). The CDR3 spells CASSRGVPGQPQHF. As DNA, the CDR3 is TGTGCCAGTAGTAGAGGAGTCCCGGGTCAGCCCCAGCATTTT. Drawing the rest from reference TRBV19 and TRBJ1-5, the complete variable domain is DGGITQSPKYLFRKEGQNVTLSCEQNLNHDAMYWYRQDPGQGLRLIYYSQIVNDFQKGDIAEGYSVSREKKESFPLTVTSAQKNPTAFYLCASSRGVPGQPQHFGDGTRLSIL.

The chain has TRBV2 and TRBJ2-7, with TRBD2 matching over 8 bases. The CDR3 is 12 amino acids. J lost 10 bases, V lost 1 base, and 3 bases had no gene match. Germline V CDR1 and CDR2: SNHLY, FYNNEI. The CDR3 coding sequence is TGTGCCAGCAGTGAAGTAGCGGGGCCCCAGTACTTC. Amino acid sequence: CASSEVAGPQYF.

On this clone: The junction shows a germline mismatch at one end, possibly a read error. This chain links TRBV20-1 with TRBJ1-2, with D possibly being TRBD1 (5 bases). CDR1 is DFQATT, CDR2 SNEGSKA, per germline (reference sequence). This CDR3 has 10 amino acids. CDR3 bases: TGCAGTGCTGGAGGAGGGACCTCAAACTTC. Translation: CSAGGGTSNF.

Comments on this clone: This sample includes further DNA sequences coding for the same CDR3. The chain joins TRBV18 to TRBJ2-7; 8 bases map to TRBD1. Germline loops: CDR1 KGHSH, CDR2 LQKENI. With V trimmed by 3 bases and J by 2 bases, 3 bases remained unmatched. CDR3 length: 14 residues. The CDR3 sequence: CASSPGTGPYEQYF. CDR3 nucleotides: TGTGCCAGCTCACCCGGGACAGGCCCCTACGAGCAGTACTTC.

The gene calls are TRBV6-4 and TRBJ2-5, with 11 positions matching TRBD2. Germline V gene data show CDR1 as MRHNA and CDR2 as SNTAGT. The ends lost 4 bases at V and 5 bases at J; junction bases unmatched: 6. CDR3 length: 15 amino acids. The CDR3 reads CASSALAGGIETQYF. The DNA of the CDR3 is TGTGCCAGCAGTGCCCTAGCGGGGGGTATTGAGACCCAGTACTTC.

This chain links TRBV9 with TRBJ2-5; 15 bases are shared with TRBD2. CDR1 and CDR2 (germline): SGDLS, YYNGEE. With V trimmed by 3 bases and J by 5 bases, 5 bases remained unmatched. This CDR3 region has 16 residues. CDR3 bases: TGTGCCAGCAGCGAGGGACTAGCGGGGGGCTGGGAGACCCAGTACTTC. Translation: CASSEGLAGGWETQYF.

V usage is TRBV7-9 and J usage is TRBJ2-1, with D tentatively TRBD2 (5 bases). This CDR3 has 16 amino acids. Trimming took off 1 base at V and 5 bases at J, with 15 bases between the two ends. Germline CDR1 and CDR2: SEHNR and FQNEAQ (reference sequence). The CDR3 bases are TGTGCCAGCAGCTTAGGTGGAGAGGGTGTGGACAATGAGCAGTTCTTC. Protein: CASSLGGEGVDNEQFF.

The chain links TRBV19 to TRBJ1-5; perhaps TRBD1 as D (5 bases). Trimming shortened V by 9 bases and J by 6 bases, and 21 bases separated the two germline ends. The CDR3 covers 15 residues. Germline V gene data show CDR1 as LNHDA and CDR2 as SQIVND (reference sequence). CDR3 DNA sequence: TGTGCCAGCCAAAGGCCCGGGGCAGGTAGTCAGCCCCAGCATTTT. Translated: CASQRPGAGSQPQHF. Filled out from reference TRBV19 and TRBJ1-5, the complete variable domain reads DGGITQSPKYLFRKEGQNVTLSCEQNLNHDAMYWYRQDPGQGLRLIYYSQIVNDFQKGDIAEGYSVSREKKESFPLTVTSAQKNPTAFYLCASQRPGAGSQPQHFGDGTRLSIL.

V usage is TRBV5-1 and J usage is TRBJ1-2, with a tentative D call TRBD1 (5 bases). V was trimmed by 3 bases and J by 8 bases, leaving 11 bases between them. The CDR3 is made up of 12 amino acids. Germline lookup yields CDR1 SGHRS and CDR2 YFSETQ. The CDR3 here is CASSSGLDGYTF. CDR3 nucleotide sequence: TGCGCCAGCAGCTCGGGACTCGACGGCTACACCTTC.

The chain joins TRBV5-1 to TRBJ1-6; tentative D call: TRBD1 (6 bases). Germline CDR1 is SGHRS and CDR2 is YFSETQ. The CDR3 loop spans 13 amino acids. V lost 3 bases and J 8 bases, leaving 9 bases between the germline ends. CDR3 nucleotide sequence: TGCGCCAGCAGCTCCGAGGGGGATTCACCCCTCCACTTT. Residues: CASSSEGDSPLHF.

J is TRBJ1-2 and V is TRBV12-3 or TRBV12-4, with D uncertain. The ends were cut back, 6 bases at V and 8 bases at J, with 16 bases in the middle. This CDR3 region has 13 residues. CDR3 residues: CASSRAWEAGYTF. The CDR3 DNA reads as TGTGCCAGCAGCCGTGCTTGGGAGGCGGGCTACACCTTC.

V and J are TRBV19 and TRBJ1-1, with 8 bases identical to TRBD1. Germline trimming cut 3 bases from V and 10 bases from J; bases unmatched to any gene: 13. The CDR3 spans 15 residues. Germline loops: CDR1 LNHDA, CDR2 SQIVND (reference sequence). In DNA form, the CDR3 reads TGTGCCAGTAGTATCCCCGGACAGGGAGCATTTCGAGCTTTCTTT. It is translated as CASSIPGQGAFRAFF.